One and the same sample provided the 15 T cell receptor beta chains below, sequenced in a study of control samples from healthy donors and cancer patients. Using immunoSEQ multiplex PCR, the repertoire was profiled, and TCRdb retains in-frame clones only, with some absent. Of 120,000 or so clones listed, approximately 87% are singletons. The sample comprised blood. These receptors were taken from a man aged 55-75 years in good health.

The chain has TRBV6-2 or TRBV6-3 and TRBJ2-3; D uncertain. The CDR3 contains 13 residues. The V end lost 1 base, the J end lost 4 bases, and 6 bases lay between the germline ends. The germline gives CDR1 MNHEY, CDR2 SVGEGT. The CDR3: CASSYYYADTQYF. The CDR3 DNA sequence: TGTGCCAGCAGTTACTACTATGCAGATACGCAGTATTTT.

This rearrangement joins TRBV11-3 to TRBJ2-2; D gene uncertain. The length of the CDR3 is 14 residues. Trimming shortened V by 2 bases and J by 3 bases, and 7 bases separated the two germline ends. CDR1 and CDR2 from the germline V gene are SGHNT and YENEEA. The CDR3 is CASSLFADTGELFF. In DNA, the CDR3 is TGTGCCAGCAGCTTATTTGCAGACACCGGGGAGCTGTTTTTT.

This chain connects TRBV19 to TRBJ2-7; TRBD2 matches 8 bases. The CDR3 sequence is 15 residues long. V lost 4 bases and J lost 0; bases outside the gene matches: 5. Germline CDR1 LNHDA, CDR2 SQIVND (reference sequence). CDR3 nucleotides: TGTGCCAGTAGTAAATCCAGCGGGGGCTCCTACGAGCAGTACTTC. Encoded protein: CASSKSSGGSYEQYF.

This clone was recorded a few times. The genes are TRBV3-1 (or the pseudogene TRBV3-2) and TRBJ2-7; TRBD1 might be the D (7 bases). The V end was cut by 0 bases, the J end by 2 bases, with 26 bases between. Germline assignment: CDR1 LGHDT and CDR2 YNNKEL (reference sequence). There are 20 residues in the CDR3. The CDR3 DNA reads TGTGCCAGCAGCCAAGATCCCACAGGGGTGGAGGGAAGTTGGGCCTACGAGCAGTACTTC. It translates to CASSQDPTGVEGSWAYEQYF.

The chain carries TRBV7-2 and TRBJ1-2; 7 bases line up with TRBD1. Germline V lookup: CDR1 SGHTA, CDR2 FQGNSA. The CDR3 length is 14 residues. With V trimmed by 4 bases and J by 8 bases, 10 bases remained unmatched. In nucleotides, the CDR3 is TGTGCCAGCAGCTCCCGACAGGGTGTTTGGGGCTACACCTTC. It yields the protein CASSSRQGVWGYTF.

This rearrangement joins TRBV2 to TRBJ1-4, with D tentatively TRBD1 (5 bases). Trimming pared 1 base from V and 7 bases from J, leaving 10 bases between. CDR3 length: 14 amino acids. Germline V CDR1 and CDR2: SNHLY, FYNNEI. The CDR3 DNA sequence: TGTGCCAGCAGTGAAGGAACCGGGGGTGAAAAACTGTTTTTT. This codes for CASSEGTGGEKLFF.

This chain uses TRBV19 with TRBJ1-1; no firm D call. Germline V gene sequence: CDR1 LNHDA, CDR2 SQIVND (reference sequence). Trimming cost V 1 base and J 5 bases, with 8 bases left between them. The CDR3 has 13 residues. This CDR3 reads CASSIVTDTEAFF. The DNA of the CDR3 is TGTGCCAGTAGTATAGTCACGGATACTGAAGCTTTCTTT.

The rearrangement links TRBV3-1 (or the pseudogene TRBV3-2) to TRBJ1-2; no clear D. With 0 bases removed from V and 0 bases from J, the gap between germline ends came to 14 bases. CDR1 and CDR2 (germline): LGHDT, YNNKEL (reference sequence). The CDR3 extends over 17 amino acids. CDR3 region: CASSQETLDLTNYGYTF. The CDR3 nucleotides are TGTGCCAGCAGCCAAGAGACCCTGGATCTAACTAACTATGGCTACACCTTC.

The V gene is TRBV3-1 (or the pseudogene TRBV3-2), the J gene TRBJ1-6; 7 bases map to TRBD1. The CDR3 has 14 amino acids. Germline V gives CDR1 LGHDT, CDR2 YNNKEL (reference sequence). The V segment lost 4 bases and the J segment 5 bases; nucleotides outside the gene matches: 2. The CDR3 coding sequence is TGTGCCAGCAGCCCGGGGACAGATAATTCACCCCTCCACTTT. Translated: CASSPGTDNSPLHF.

CDR3 loop: CAVRQGLSASEQFF. In DNA form, the CDR3 reads TGTGCCGTTCGACAGGGTTTATCGGCAAGTGAGCAGTTCTTC. The chain is built from TRBV2 and TRBJ2-1; 7 positions match TRBD1. Trimming took 11 bases from V and 9 from J; bases not matched to a gene: 16. This CDR3 contains 14 residues. Germline values: CDR1 SNHLY, CDR2 FYNNEI.

This sequence joins TRBV5-1 and TRBJ1-2, with D possibly matching TRBD1 (5 bases). V lost 2 bases, J lost 4 bases, and 18 bases lay in between. The CDR3 loop spans 16 amino acids. Germline V gives CDR1 SGHRS, CDR2 YFSETQ. The CDR3 DNA reads as TGCGCCAGCAGCTTAACCGACACCAGGGATGCCTATGGCTACACCTTC. Translation: CASSLTDTRDAYGYTF.

The chain joins TRBV19 to TRBJ2-1; a possible D gene is TRBD2 (6 bases). Per germline, CDR1 LNHDA and CDR2 SQIVND (reference sequence). With 5 bases removed from V and 8 bases from J, the gap between germline ends came to 22 bases. The CDR3 is 16 amino acids. The CDR3 loop is CASSRERVSPGDEQFF. The CDR3 nucleotides read TGTGCCAGTAGTCGGGAGCGGGTTTCCCCCGGGGATGAGCAGTTCTTC. The entire variable domain, with the rest obtained from reference TRBV19 and TRBJ2-1, is as follows: DGGITQSPKYLFRKEGQNVTLSCEQNLNHDAMYWYRQDPGQGLRLIYYSQIVNDFQKGDIAEGYSVSREKKESFPLTVTSAQKNPTAFYLCASSRERVSPGDEQFFGPGTRLTVL.

This clone was seen just once. This chain links TRBV3-1 (or the pseudogene TRBV3-2) with TRBJ2-2, with 9 bases identical to TRBD1. The germline gives CDR1 LGHDT, CDR2 YNNKEL (reference sequence). The CDR3 consists of 14 residues. Unmatched junction bases numbered 2, after V lost 3 bases and J lost 6 bases. CDR3 in amino acids: CASSQDRGAGELFF. The DNA of the CDR3 is TGTGCCAGCAGCCAGGACAGGGGAGCCGGGGAGCTGTTTTTT.

V gene TRBV5-1 combines with J gene TRBJ1-5; a possible D gene is TRBD1 (5 bases). Looked up from germline, CDR1 is SGHRS and CDR2 is YFSETQ. V was clipped by 0 bases and J by 3 bases, with 10 bases between them. The CDR3 loop spans 15 amino acids. The CDR3 loop reads CASSLGGENNQPQHF. CDR3 nucleotides: TGCGCCAGCAGCTTGGGGGGCGAAAACAATCAGCCCCAGCATTTT.

V usage is TRBV19 and J usage is TRBJ1-5, with D perhaps TRBD1 (6 bases). Trimming shortened V by 3 bases and J by 3 bases, and 12 bases separated the two germline ends. This CDR3 spans 15 amino acids. Germline CDR1 and CDR2: LNHDA and SQIVND (reference sequence). The CDR3, as DNA: TGTGCCAGTAGTATTGATGGACAGTTCAATCAGCCCCAGCATTTT. Protein product: CASSIDGQFNQPQHF.